These 2 T cell receptor beta chains originate from one sample sequenced in a study of T cell responses to AZD1222 COVID-19 vaccine (dated by TCRdb to 2020 to 2022). According to the study, the label for this sample's time point signals: baseline before first vaccination. The library was generated by the immunoSEQ multiplex PCR assay. TCRdb limited this immuneACCESS table to in-frame rearrangements with V and J called. A share of clones is missing; checked studies link under half to unresolved V genes, and the rest is unexplained. The sample table holds 100,000 to 120,000 clones, of which around 81% were seen once. Less than 5% of the sample is held by the ten biggest clonotypes. The material was peripheral blood, obtained on day 0 of AZD1222 vaccination. The receptors were gathered from an adult in good health.

The chain carries TRBV3-1 (or the pseudogene TRBV3-2) and TRBJ1-6; D might be TRBD1 (5 bases). From germline, CDR1 is LGHDT and CDR2 YNNKEL (reference sequence). This CDR3 has 19 residues. The V end was cut by 2 bases, the J end by 4 bases, with 21 bases between. The CDR3: CASSQTLRGGNGYNSPLHF. CDR3 in DNA: TGTGCCAGCAGCCAAACCCTTAGGGGCGGCAATGGTTATAATTCACCCCTCCACTTT.

This clone has a handful of counts. This chain connects TRBV11-3 to TRBJ2-3; the D is unclear. Per germline, CDR1 SGHNT and CDR2 YENEEA. The V end lost 5 bases, the J end lost 10 bases, and 13 bases lay between the germline ends. The CDR3 extends over 12 amino acids. DNA of the CDR3: TGTGCCAGCAGCCCGAGGAATTCGGCGCAGTATTTT. Its protein product is CASSPRNSAQYF.